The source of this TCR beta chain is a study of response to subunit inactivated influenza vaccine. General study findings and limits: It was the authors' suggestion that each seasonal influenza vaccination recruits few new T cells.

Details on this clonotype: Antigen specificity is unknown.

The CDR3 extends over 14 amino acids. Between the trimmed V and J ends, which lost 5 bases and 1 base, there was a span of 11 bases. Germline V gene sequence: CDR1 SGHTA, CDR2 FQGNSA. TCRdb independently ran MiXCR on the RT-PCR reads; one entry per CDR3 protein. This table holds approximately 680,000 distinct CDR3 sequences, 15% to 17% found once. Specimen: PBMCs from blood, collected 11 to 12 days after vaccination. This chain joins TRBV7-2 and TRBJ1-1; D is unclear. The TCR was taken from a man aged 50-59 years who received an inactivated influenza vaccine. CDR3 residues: CASSPRFWNTEAFF. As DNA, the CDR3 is TGTGCCAGCAGCCCTAGATTTTGGAACACTGAAGCTTTCTTT.